The 32 T cell receptor beta chains in this list originate from one sample, sequenced in a study of glioma-infiltrating T cells after dendritic cell vaccination. Here immunoSEQ multiplex PCR was the method, and the copy in TCRdb shows in-frame clones only, minus some. The table records fewer than 75,000 clones, approximately 81% of them present only once. The sequencing here drew on blood, taken before dendritic cell vaccination. These receptors all stem from a human donor with glioblastoma.

The chain has TRBV21-1 and TRBJ2-5; no check of the table's D call, TRBD2, against the DNA was made. TRBV21-1 is given as a pseudogene. The CDR3 has 12 amino acids. CDR3 in DNA: TGTGCCAGCCTCCCGCCTGCGGAGACCCAGTACTTC. Its translation: CASLPPAETQYF.

This clone appeared once. This chain links TRBV5-1 with TRBJ2-2, with D possibly TRBD1 on 6 matching bases. V dropped 0 bases and J dropped 7 bases, with 10 bases sitting between them. The germline gives CDR1 SGHRS, CDR2 YFSETQ. This CDR3 comprises 14 residues. The CDR3 sequence is CASSLDRVGGELFF. DNA for the CDR3: TGCGCCAGCAGCTTGGACAGGGTCGGCGGGGAGCTGTTTTTT.

This clone was counted between two and nine times. The chain employs TRBV15 and TRBJ1-1; D remains ambiguous. V lost 3 bases, J lost 4 bases, and 15 bases lay in between. The CDR3 has 15 residues. Germline V lookup: CDR1 LNHNV, CDR2 YYDKDF (reference sequence). The CDR3 spells CATSSSSPVSTEAFF. Written as DNA, the CDR3 is TGTGCCACCAGCAGCTCCTCCCCCGTATCCACTGAAGCTTTCTTT.

The J gene is TRBJ2-3, the V gene TRBV7-2, with 14 bases that match TRBD2. The trim removed 4 bases at V and 0 bases at J, leaving 9 bases unmatched. Germline V gives CDR1 SGHTA, CDR2 FQGNSA. The CDR3 consists of 19 residues. CDR3 sequence (DNA): TGTGCCAGCAGCTCGCTACCGGGACTAGCGGGGGAAAGCACAGATACGCAGTATTTT. Its translation is CASSSLPGLAGESTDTQYF.

The chain employs TRBV14 and TRBJ2-6; no definite D call. Trimming removed 6 bases from V and 0 bases from J, with 3 bases in between. Looked up from germline, CDR1 is SGHDN and CDR2 is FVKESK. This CDR3 spans 13 amino acids. CDR3 nucleotide sequence: TGTGCCAGCAGTTACTCTGGGGCCAACGTCCTGACTTTC. Its protein product is CASSYSGANVLTF.

This chain links TRBV6-1 with TRBJ1-2; unclear D gene. The germline gives CDR1 MNHNS, CDR2 SASEGT. The CDR3 has 11 residues. Trimming shortened V by 9 bases and J by 6 bases, and 11 bases separated the two germline ends. The CDR3 bases are TGTGCCAGTATGGACTTCCATGGCTACACCTTC. Its protein product is CASMDFHGYTF.

The sample holds a few counts of this clone. V gene TRBV5-4 combines with J gene TRBJ2-2, with 8 bases identical to TRBD1. Germline CDR1 and CDR2: SGHNT and YYREEE (reference sequence). The trim removed 4 bases at V and 7 bases at J, leaving 15 bases unmatched. This CDR3 has 17 amino acids. The chain's CDR3 is CASSGGRRTGSNGELFF. In DNA, the CDR3 is TGTGCCAGCAGCGGAGGCCGGCGGACAGGGTCGAACGGGGAGCTGTTTTTT.

The chain carries TRBV7-2 and TRBJ1-1, with D unclear. Germline-derived CDR1 and CDR2 are SGHTA and FQGNSA. The CDR3 covers 13 residues. Trimming removed 6 bases from V and 6 bases from J, with 14 bases in between. CDR3 amino acids: CASSLQQRAEAFF. The CDR3 coding sequence is TGTGCCAGCAGTTTACAACAGAGGGCTGAAGCTTTCTTT.

The gene calls are TRBV27 and TRBJ2-3; 7 bases map to TRBD1. Looked up from germline, CDR1 is MNHEY and CDR2 is SMNVEV (reference sequence). V shed 6 bases, J shed 3 bases, and the junction held 0 bases outside the gene matches. There are 12 residues in the CDR3. The CDR3 nucleotides are TGTGCCAGCAGGGGACAGACAGATACGCAGTATTTT. This translates into CASRGQTDTQYF.

This clone was counted between two and nine times. The J gene is TRBJ1-1, the V gene TRBV7-2; possibly TRBD1 for D (5 bases). The CDR3 contains 13 residues. V was trimmed by 3 bases and J by 4 bases, leaving 9 bases between them. Germline V gene sequence: CDR1 SGHTA, CDR2 FQGNSA. Written as DNA, the CDR3 is TGTGCCAGCAGCTTTAGTAGGGGCACTGAAGCTTTCTTT. It is translated as CASSFSRGTEAFF.

The rearrangement links TRBV30 to TRBJ2-6; 8 nucleotides line up with TRBD1. The CDR3 has 17 residues. The germline V gene has CDR1 GTSNPN and CDR2 SVGIG (reference sequence). J lost 0 bases, V lost 3 bases, and 7 bases had no gene match. This CDR3 reads CAWSAGGTASGANVLTF. CDR3 sequence (DNA): TGTGCCTGGAGCGCAGGGGGCACAGCCTCTGGGGCCAACGTCCTGACTTTC.

The genes are TRBV5-1 and TRBJ1-2; D ambiguous. Trimming took 1 base from V and 0 from J, leaving 10 bases between them. The germline V gene encodes CDR1 SGHRS and CDR2 YFSETQ. The CDR3 extends over 15 amino acids. CDR3 residues: CASSLSGISNYGYTF. Written as DNA, the CDR3 is TGCGCCAGCAGCTTGTCGGGGATCTCTAACTATGGCTACACCTTC.

The rearrangement uses TRBV6-1 and TRBJ2-3, with TRBD1 matching 9 bases. V shed 8 bases, J shed 3 bases, and the junction held 6 bases outside the gene matches. Germline V CDR1 and CDR2: MNHNS, SASEGT. This CDR3 region has 14 residues. The CDR3 reads CASRDREGTDTQYF. The CDR3 region has the DNA TGTGCCAGCCGGGACAGGGAGGGAACAGATACGCAGTATTTT.

The genes are TRBV12-5 and TRBJ1-5; D gene uncertain. The CDR3 spans 12 residues. Deletions cut 6 bases from V and 1 base from J, with 4 bases between. Germline lookup yields CDR1 LGHNT and CDR2 FRNRAP. CDR3 loop: CASGRSNQPQHF. As DNA, the CDR3 is TGTGCTAGTGGGCGGAGCAATCAGCCCCAGCATTTT.

The V call is TRBV5-5, the J call TRBJ1-6; TRBD1 matches 9 bases. The CDR3 extends over 15 amino acids. Germline assignment: CDR1 SGHKS and CDR2 YYEKEE (reference sequence). J was trimmed by 7 bases and V by 0 bases; bases with no gene match: 2. CDR3 amino acids: CASSLGDRDNSPLHF. As DNA, the CDR3 is TGTGCCAGCAGCTTGGGGGACAGGGACAATTCACCCCTCCACTTT.

This chain links TRBV19 with TRBJ1-5, with TRBD1 as a possible D gene (5 bases). Trimming took 7 bases from V and 5 from J, leaving 15 bases between them. The germline V gene has CDR1 LNHDA and CDR2 SQIVND (reference sequence). The CDR3 length is 14 residues. CDR3 sequence (DNA): TGTGCCAGTAACGACCTTCAGGGCTATCAGCCCCAGCATTTT. Protein: CASNDLQGYQPQHF.

The chain is built from TRBV5-1 and TRBJ1-1; D is unresolved. CDR3 length: 13 amino acids. Germline CDR1 reads SGHRS; CDR2 reads YFSETQ. V lost 0 bases and J 6 bases, leaving 9 bases between the germline ends. The CDR3 spells CASSLGESAEAFF. The CDR3 region has the DNA TGCGCCAGCAGCTTGGGGGAGTCCGCTGAAGCTTTCTTT.

The CDR3 sequence is CASSDWALRYTF. Here the CDR3 DNA reads TGTGCCAGCAGCGATTGGGCCCTTCGCTACACCTTC. The chain has TRBV7-9 and TRBJ1-2, with D unclear. CDR1 is SEHNR, CDR2 FQNEAQ, per germline (reference sequence). Trimming pared 5 bases from V and 9 bases from J, leaving 13 bases between. This CDR3 spans 12 amino acids.

The chain is built from TRBV5-1 and TRBJ1-1, with unresolved D. Germline V gives CDR1 SGHRS, CDR2 YFSETQ. CDR3 length: 14 amino acids. With 0 bases removed from V and 8 bases from J, the gap between germline ends came to 14 bases. As DNA, the CDR3 is TGCGCCAGCAGCTTGGCCACGCCAGTGTCGGAAGCTTTCTTT. Protein sequence: CASSLATPVSEAFF.

This clone was recorded once. The chain carries TRBV2 and TRBJ2-5, with a tentative D call TRBD1 (6 bases). CDR3 size: 14 residues. V was cut by 4 bases and J by 2 bases, with 11 bases left in between. The V gene's germline CDR1 is SNHLY and CDR2 FYNNEI. DNA for the CDR3: TGTGCCAGCAGTGGGGGGACACGACAAGAGACCCAGTACTTC. Its translation: CASSGGTRQETQYF.

CDR3 nucleotide sequence: TGTGCCAGCAGTGAAAGGGGGCGGGGGGGATACAATGAGCAGTTCTTC. The encoded protein is CASSERGRGGYNEQFF. V usage is TRBV6-1 and J usage is TRBJ2-1; 9 bases align to TRBD2. Germline V CDR1 and CDR2: MNHNS, SASEGT. The CDR3 spans 16 residues. V shed 2 bases, J shed 4 bases, and the junction held 6 bases outside the gene matches.

The chain couples TRBV21-1 to TRBJ1-4; the DNA was not compared with TRBD1, the D call given in the table. TRBV21-1 represents a pseudogene. This CDR3 has 18 amino acids. This chain's CDR3 is CASSPRRTGDGTNEKLFF. For the CDR3, the DNA is TGTGCCAGCAGCCCAAGAAGGACAGGGGATGGCACTAATGAAAAACTGTTTTTT.

With regard to this clone: The junction departs from the called germline gene at one end, perhaps through a read error. The chain uses TRBV5-1 and TRBJ2-2; D remains unclear. This CDR3 region has 15 residues. Germline CDR1 and CDR2: SGHRS and YFSETQ. The CDR3 DNA sequence: TGCGCCAGCAGCTTTAGGCTGGAGAACGCCGGGGAGCTGTTTTTT. This sequence encodes CASSFRLENAGELFF.

In DNA, the CDR3 is TGTGCCAGCAGTGGAGGGACAGGGCAGGGGGAGACCCAGTACTTC. As protein: CASSGGTGQGETQYF. V usage is TRBV6-6 and J usage is TRBJ2-5; the match to TRBD1 covers 9 bases. Germline lookup yields CDR1 MNHNY and CDR2 SVGAGI (reference sequence). CDR3 length equals 15 residues. V was pared by 5 bases and J by 5 bases, with 9 bases of the junction left unmatched.

As DNA, the CDR3 is TGTGCCAGTAGAAAAGTACTTAGCAATCAGCCCCAGCATTTT. It yields the protein CASRKVLSNQPQHF. The rearrangement uses TRBV19 and TRBJ1-5; D unresolved. The V gene's germline CDR1 is LNHDA and CDR2 SQIVND (reference sequence). V was clipped by 6 bases and J by 0 bases, with 9 bases between them. The CDR3 covers 14 residues.

The rearrangement links TRBV11-2 to TRBJ2-7; TRBD1 might be the D (6 bases). The CDR3 runs to 14 residues. Germline CDR1 is SGHAT and CDR2 is FQNNGV. Trimming removed 4 bases at V and 0 bases at J, with 10 bases between. CDR3 in amino acids: CASSSPTGSYEQYF. CDR3 sequence (DNA): TGTGCCAGCAGCTCGCCGACAGGCTCCTACGAGCAGTACTTC.

The chain recombines TRBV6-1 with TRBJ2-2, with D unresolved. Between the trimmed V and J ends, which lost 2 bases and 2 bases, there was a span of 6 bases. CDR1 is MNHNS and CDR2 is SASEGT in the germline V gene. The CDR3 has 14 residues. This CDR3 is CASSEIINTGELFF. CDR3 in DNA: TGTGCCAGCAGTGAAATTATAAACACCGGGGAGCTGTTTTTT.

The chain combines TRBV6-1 with TRBJ1-5; tentative D call: TRBD1 (5 bases). The CDR3 consists of 13 residues. The V gene's germline CDR1 is MNHNS and CDR2 SASEGT. V was clipped by 7 bases and J by 4 bases, with 11 bases between them. As DNA, the CDR3 is TGTGCCAGCAAAGGTTCAGGGAATCAGCCCCAGCATTTT. This translates into CASKGSGNQPQHF.

This clone was seen only a few times. The gene calls are TRBV6-6 and TRBJ1-4; 7 bases match TRBD1. V was clipped by 5 bases and J by 5 bases; unmatched bases: 11. This CDR3 is 16 amino acids long. The germline CDR1 and CDR2 sequences are MNHNY and SVGAGI (reference sequence). CDR3 in amino acids: CASSPRRDRENEKLFF. CDR3 DNA: TGTGCCAGCAGTCCACGCCGGGACAGAGAGAATGAAAAACTGTTTTTT.

The chain combines TRBV11-2 with TRBJ1-1, with 10 bases matching TRBD1. This CDR3 has 19 amino acids. V was clipped by 0 bases and J by 6 bases; unmatched bases: 16. CDR1 and CDR2 (germline): SGHAT, FQNNGV. Written as DNA, the CDR3 is TGTGCCAGCAGCTTAGAGCTGGGACGTTCGACAGGGGGCAGCGCTGAAGCTTTCTTT. Amino acid sequence: CASSLELGRSTGGSAEAFF. Complete variable domain (other parts from reference TRBV11-2 and TRBJ1-1): EAGVAQSPRYKIIEKRQSVAFWCNPISGHATLYWYQQILGQGPKLLIQFQNNGVVDDSQLPKDRFSAERLKGVDSTLKIQPAKLEDSAVYLCASSLELGRSTGGSAEAFFGQGTRLTVV.

The V call is TRBV7-9, the J call TRBJ1-1, with TRBD1 identical over 8 bases. The CDR3 totals 17 residues. V shed 5 bases and J 6 bases; nucleotides not matched to a gene: 17. Germline CDR1 reads SEHNR; CDR2 reads FQNEAQ (reference sequence). Here the CDR3 reads CASSRRFTTGEDAEAFF. CDR3 DNA: TGTGCCAGCAGCCGACGGTTCACGACAGGGGAGGACGCTGAAGCTTTCTTT.

This chain links TRBV19 with TRBJ1-3; D possibly corresponds to TRBD1 (6 bases). The CDR3 is 15 amino acids. Per germline, CDR1 LNHDA and CDR2 SQIVND (reference sequence). V was cut by 4 bases and J by 0 bases, with 10 bases left in between. This CDR3 reads CASSTMDSSGNTIYF. As DNA, the CDR3 is TGTGCCAGTAGTACTATGGACAGCTCTGGAAACACCATATATTTT. Looking up the rest from reference TRBV19 and TRBJ1-3 gives the full variable domain: DGGITQSPKYLFRKEGQNVTLSCEQNLNHDAMYWYRQDPGQGLRLIYYSQIVNDFQKGDIAEGYSVSREKKESFPLTVTSAQKNPTAFYLCASSTMDSSGNTIYFGEGSWLTVV.